This T cell receptor beta chain stems from a study of blood T cells in healthy people across ages. Overall study findings and caveats: PBMCs went unsorted, and a conclusive naive versus antigen-experienced comparison was therefore prevented.

CDR1 is DFQATT, CDR2 SNEGSKA, per germline (reference sequence). J was trimmed by 6 bases and V by 6 bases; bases with no gene match: 12. The CDR3 is made up of 14 amino acids. Alongside a J-beta primer mix, a sample-barcoded 5' primer served in a second PCR lasting roughly 7 to 12 cycles. TCRdb used MiXCR to reprocess the 5' RACE reads, holding one entry per CDR3 protein. The sample shows about 780,000 distinct CDR3 sequences, around half of them seen only once. About this clonotype itself: Its antigen remains unknown.

The V call is TRBV20-1, the J call TRBJ2-5; 8 nucleotides line up with TRBD2. The sequence was collected from an older man in good health. The source material was blood. The CDR3 protein is CSARLTGGSQTQYF. The CDR3 bases are TGCAGTGCCCGCCTGACGGGGGGGTCTCAGACCCAGTACTTC.